Shown below are 21 T cell receptor beta chains from a single sample sequenced in a study of blood T cell repertoires in COVID-19. Data came from immunoSEQ multiplex PCR; TCRdb stores just in-frame clones and leaves some out. The table shows 250,000 to 350,000 clones, with roughly 87% occurring only once. Sequenced: peripheral blood. Receptors originate from a man aged 18 to 30 with active or convalescent COVID-19.

The chain uses TRBV5-6 and TRBJ2-1; 8 bases match TRBD1. CDR1 and CDR2 (germline): SGHDT, YYEEEE. This CDR3 has 16 amino acids. V dropped 5 bases and J dropped 3; count of bases not matched to a gene: 10. The CDR3 DNA reads TGTGCCAGCAGACAAACCGGGACAGGCCTCTACAATGAGCAGTTCTTC. Its protein product is CASRQTGTGLYNEQFF.

The genes are TRBV10-1 and TRBJ1-6, with D possibly TRBD1 on 5 matching bases. Germline assignment: CDR1 WNHNN and CDR2 SYGVQD (reference sequence). There are 14 residues in the CDR3. Trimming pared 5 bases from V and 7 bases from J, leaving 12 bases between. The CDR3: CASSPQGLNSPLHF. CDR3 DNA: TGCGCCAGCAGTCCCCAGGGACTAAATTCACCCCTCCACTTT.

The chain employs TRBV4-1 and TRBJ1-5; D is unclear. Trimming removed 3 bases at V and 0 bases at J, with 12 bases between. The CDR3 consists of 16 residues. The germline CDR1 and CDR2 sequences are MGHRA and YSYEKL. Written as DNA, the CDR3 is TGCGCCAGCAGCCAGGGGAGGAGGAATAGCAATCAGCCCCAGCATTTT. This codes for CASSQGRRNSNQPQHF.

In this sample, this clone turned up a few times. The rearrangement joins TRBV7-8 to TRBJ2-3; TRBD1 aligns across 7 bases. The ends lost 1 base at V and 6 bases at J; junction bases unmatched: 4. The CDR3 covers 14 residues. Germline V lookup: CDR1 SGHVS, CDR2 FQNEAQ. The CDR3 here is CASSLGEGADTQYF. The CDR3 DNA is TGTGCCAGCAGCTTAGGAGAGGGGGCTGATACGCAGTATTTT.

The chain combines TRBV18 with TRBJ2-7; possible D gene TRBD1, 6 bases. Germline CDR1 is KGHSH and CDR2 is LQKENI. This CDR3 region has 14 residues. V was clipped by 2 bases and J by 4 bases, with 12 bases between them. The CDR3: CASSPSGTQYEQYF. The CDR3 nucleotides are TGTGCCAGCTCACCATCCGGGACACAGTACGAGCAGTACTTC.

The J gene is TRBJ2-5, the V gene TRBV18, with 12 bases that match TRBD1. This CDR3 contains 15 residues. V was pared by 5 bases and J by 5 bases, with 6 bases of the junction left unmatched. The germline gives CDR1 KGHSH, CDR2 LQKENI. CDR3 in amino acids: CASSRDRGLRETQYF. CDR3 sequence (DNA): TGTGCCAGCTCAAGGGACAGGGGGCTGCGTGAGACCCAGTACTTC.

V usage is TRBV19 and J usage is TRBJ2-7; 7 nucleotides agree with TRBD1. CDR3 size: 15 residues. The V segment lost 1 base and the J segment 1 base; nucleotides outside the gene matches: 4. CDR1 is LNHDA and CDR2 is SQIVND in the germline V gene (reference sequence). CDR3 nucleotide sequence: TGTGCCAGTAGTATAGGAGGGACAGCTTCCTACGAGCAGTACTTC. Translated, it gives CASSIGGTASYEQYF.

The chain recombines TRBV6-5 with TRBJ1-2; 7 bases map to TRBD1. The J segment lost 3 bases and the V segment lost 4 bases, leaving 2 bases of the junction unmatched. The CDR3 has 13 residues. In germline, CDR1 is MNHEY, CDR2 SVGAGI. Here the CDR3 reads CASSSGQDYGYTF. The CDR3 DNA is TGTGCCAGCAGTTCCGGACAGGACTATGGCTACACCTTC.

The gene calls are TRBV27 and TRBJ2-3; 8 nucleotides match TRBD1. CDR3 length: 14 amino acids. With V trimmed by 4 bases and J by 6 bases, 6 bases remained unmatched. Germline loops: CDR1 MNHEY, CDR2 SMNVEV (reference sequence). CDR3 sequence (DNA): TGTGCCAGCAGTTCACGCAGGGGGCGGGATACGCAGTATTTT. This gives the protein CASSSRRGRDTQYF.

The V and J genes are TRBV29-1 and TRBJ1-1; D perhaps matches TRBD1 (5 bases). This CDR3 spans 14 amino acids. CDR1 and CDR2 from the germline V gene are SQVTM and ANQGSEA. Deletions cut 1 base from V and 1 base from J, with 10 bases between. This chain's CDR3 is CSVEGGDSNTEAFF. The DNA for the CDR3 is TGCAGCGTTGAAGGAGGGGACTCGAACACTGAAGCTTTCTTT.

This chain connects TRBV6-6 to TRBJ2-3; the D gene is possibly TRBD2 (6 bases). V dropped 6 bases and J dropped 1 base, with 11 bases sitting between them. Germline lookup yields CDR1 MNHNY and CDR2 SVGAGI (reference sequence). This CDR3 comprises 14 residues. The CDR3 protein is CASRVSGGTDTQYF. In DNA form, the CDR3 reads TGTGCCAGCAGGGTGTCGGGGGGCACAGATACGCAGTATTTT.

V usage is TRBV28 and J usage is TRBJ1-1, with no clear D. The V gene's germline CDR1 is MDHEN and CDR2 SYDVKM. Trimming shortened V by 7 bases and J by 8 bases, and 14 bases separated the two germline ends. The CDR3 has 12 amino acids. As DNA, the CDR3 is TGTGCCAGCATTGTCTCCGGGATAGAAGCTTTCTTT. Translated, it gives CASIVSGIEAFF.

The rearrangement uses TRBV6-5 and TRBJ1-1, with a weak D call TRBD1 (6 bases). The CDR3 has 15 amino acids. Germline assignment: CDR1 MNHEY and CDR2 SVGAGI. V shed 2 bases and J shed 0 bases, with 10 bases lying between them. This CDR3 reads CASSYAGQLNTEAFF. CDR3 bases: TGTGCCAGCAGTTACGCAGGACAGTTGAACACTGAAGCTTTCTTT.

Concerning this clone: The same CDR3 can be traced to other DNA sequences in this sample. The chain is built from TRBV28 and TRBJ2-7; the D is unclear. The V gene lost 2 bases and the J gene lost 6 bases, with 8 bases spanning the gap. The CDR3 contains 12 residues. Germline-derived CDR1 and CDR2 are MDHEN and SYDVKM. The CDR3 reads CASSLRGGEQYF. The CDR3 region has the DNA TGTGCCAGCAGTTTAAGAGGTGGCGAGCAGTACTTC.

This chain connects TRBV19 to TRBJ2-7; D gene unclear. This CDR3 contains 15 residues. V was shortened by 4 bases and J by 0 bases, with 13 bases between the two germline ends. Germline CDR1 and CDR2: LNHDA and SQIVND (reference sequence). The CDR3 DNA reads TGTGCCAGTAGTAGTCCCTTCACGGGCTCCTACGAGCAGTACTTC. Protein: CASSSPFTGSYEQYF.

V is TRBV6-5 and J is TRBJ1-1; perhaps TRBD1 as D (5 bases). Germline CDR1 MNHEY, CDR2 SVGAGI. Between the trimmed V and J ends, which lost 9 bases and 1 base, there was a span of 15 bases. This CDR3 comprises 14 residues. The CDR3 DNA reads as TGTGCCAGTTCCTTTGGGGGGAGGAACACTGAAGCTTTCTTT. Its protein product is CASSFGGRNTEAFF.

The chain links TRBV15 to TRBJ1-5; TRBD1 aligns across 7 bases. Germline assignment: CDR1 LNHNV and CDR2 YYDKDF (reference sequence). V gave up 0 bases and J gave up 1 base; unmatched junction bases: 12. The length of the CDR3 is 19 residues. The CDR3 sequence is CATSRDTYRGNRSNQPQHF. Here the CDR3 DNA reads TGTGCCACCAGCAGAGATACATACAGGGGAAATAGGAGCAATCAGCCCCAGCATTTT.

The genes are TRBV6-5 and TRBJ1-1; TRBD1 might be the D (6 bases). V lost 6 bases and J 4 bases, leaving 18 bases between the germline ends. The CDR3 covers 15 residues. Germline CDR1 MNHEY, CDR2 SVGAGI. This CDR3 is CASRNNRDAGTEAFF. The CDR3 DNA is TGTGCCAGCAGGAATAACAGGGATGCGGGCACTGAAGCTTTCTTT.

The rearrangement joins TRBV3-1 (or the pseudogene TRBV3-2) to TRBJ1-2; TRBD1 matches at 11 bases. Losses at the gene ends were 4 bases for V and 6 bases for J; bases not matched to a gene: 7. This CDR3 has 15 residues. Looked up from germline, CDR1 is LGHDT and CDR2 is YNNKEL (reference sequence). In nucleotides, the CDR3 is TGTGCCAGCAGCCCTGGACAGGGGGCTAGAGATGGCTACACCTTC. Encoded protein: CASSPGQGARDGYTF.

V is TRBV2 and J is TRBJ2-7; TRBD1 aligns across 10 bases. V lost 8 bases, J lost 0 bases, and 7 bases stayed unmatched. The CDR3 has 15 amino acids. Germline CDR1 and CDR2: SNHLY and FYNNEI. Written as DNA, the CDR3 is TGTGCCAGCGCTAGGGGACAGGGGAGCTCCTACGAGCAGTACTTC. It encodes CASARGQGSSYEQYF.

This rearrangement joins TRBV19 to TRBJ1-5; D remains unclear. Germline assignment: CDR1 LNHDA and CDR2 SQIVND (reference sequence). Trimming removed 3 bases at V and 0 bases at J, with 9 bases between. The CDR3 contains 15 residues. CDR3 protein: CASSIVGTSNQPQHF. The DNA for the CDR3 is TGTGCCAGTAGTATCGTGGGCACTAGCAATCAGCCCCAGCATTTT.